This note documents a single T cell receptor (beta chain) sequence. Germline values: CDR1 SGHTA, CDR2 FQGTGA. The CDR3 extends over 15 amino acids. V shed 5 bases, J shed 8 bases, and the junction held 10 bases outside the gene matches. Participants were placed into cohorts based on the clinical history they reported. The authors' processing: Reference gene primer amplification gave nucleated cell count estimates. Sequenced by immunoSEQ multiplex PCR; TCRdb stores in-frame clones only, minus some. V and J calls and clone size are those listed in that table; D and trimming were worked out from the DNA. The sample lists about 140,000 clones, about 87% occurring once. The sample comes from a study of blood T cell repertoires in COVID-19.

The sample comprised PBMCs or T cells enriched from blood (not recorded which). This chain joins TRBV7-3 and TRBJ2-3; 10 bases match TRBD2. This receptor was taken from a man between 60 and 75 years old who had recovered from COVID-19. CDR3 in DNA: TGTGCCAGCAGCCGGACTAGCGGTACCCTGGGTACGCAGTATTTT. It codes for CASSRTSGTLGTQYF.